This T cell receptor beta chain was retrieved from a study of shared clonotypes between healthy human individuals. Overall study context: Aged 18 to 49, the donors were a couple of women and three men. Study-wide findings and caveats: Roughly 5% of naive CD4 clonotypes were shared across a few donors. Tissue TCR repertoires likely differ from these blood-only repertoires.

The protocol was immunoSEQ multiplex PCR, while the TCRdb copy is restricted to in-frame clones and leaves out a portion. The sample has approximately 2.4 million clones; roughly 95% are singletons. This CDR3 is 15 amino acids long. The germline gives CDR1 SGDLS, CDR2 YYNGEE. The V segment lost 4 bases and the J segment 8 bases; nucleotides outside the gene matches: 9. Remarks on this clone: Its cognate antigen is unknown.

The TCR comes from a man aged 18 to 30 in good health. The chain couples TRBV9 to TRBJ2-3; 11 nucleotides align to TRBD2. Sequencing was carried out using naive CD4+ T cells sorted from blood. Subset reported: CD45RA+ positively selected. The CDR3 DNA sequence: TGTGCCAGCAGCCAGACTAGCGGGGTGGTGAGTACGCAGTATTTT. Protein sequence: CASSQTSGVVSTQYF.